The entry that follows covers one T cell receptor (beta chain) sequence. Its antigen remains unknown. The authors ran a second PCR of roughly 7 to 11 cycles using a sample-barcoded 5' primer and a J-beta primer mix. Each cDNA was tagged by a template-switch adaptor containing 12 random nucleotides. TCRdb used MiXCR to reprocess the 5' RACE reads, holding one entry per CDR3 protein. The profile covers some 640,000 distinct CDR3 sequences, with around 45% appearing a single time and approximately 32% taken by the ten largest. The CDR3 spans 12 residues. With 5 bases removed from V and 11 bases from J, the gap between germline ends came to 16 bases. Germline-derived CDR1 and CDR2 are SEHNR and FQNEAQ (reference sequence). This sample was included in a study of blood T cells in healthy people across ages. Study-wide results and limits: The study lacked donor CMV status, which possibly confounded expanded clonotype changes. When set beside aged donors, long-lived donors presented more naive CD4+ cells and higher diversity.

Sequences were obtained from blood. The TCR originated in a woman aged 55-70 years in good health. The V and J genes are TRBV7-9 and TRBJ2-7; a possible D gene is TRBD2 (6 bases). CDR3 coding DNA: TGTGCCAGCAGCGGAAAGACCGGCGGGAAGTACTTC. Its translation is CASSGKTGGKYF.